This TCR beta chain was identified in a study of cytomegalovirus exposure and HLA in healthy donors (dated by TCRdb to the late 2010s). About the full investigation: An earlier analysis of roughly 500 of the donors reported 250 to 350 Gb of sequence data and around 110 million unique TCR beta sequences from roughly 180 million T cells. Roughly 300 gigabases of sequencing data and roughly 80 million unique TCR sequences made up an early release that covered approximately 650 HLA-typed donors. Of the roughly 400 genotyped donors, roughly 80% fell in the genetic ancestry cluster associated with self-reported Caucasian donors. The study was designed to test whether signatures of past pathogen exposure could be identified by cataloging public T cell receptors. Using immunosequencing, the study profiled T cell repertoires from fewer than 700 subjects and related those repertoires to cytomegalovirus serostatus. Besides the first cohort of roughly 700 subjects, a separate validation cohort made up of around 120 different subjects was used. The study combined high-throughput TCR immunosequencing, statistical association of individual TCRs with disease status, and machine learning to predict cytomegalovirus infection status. A later analysis re-examined previously published TCR beta repertoires from more than 650 donors and added high-resolution HLA genotyping to investigate patterns of TCR occurrence. Rather than drawing on any new phenotypic data, the later analysis identified candidate immune exposures from TCR beta sequences and the way those sequences occurred across donors. To decide whether each TCR beta V gene segment behaved as functional or pseudogenic, an earlier analysis of several hundred of the donors relied on high-throughput TCR beta sequencing. Donor age, sex, ethnicity and CMV serostatus were compiled alongside the repertoire data. Genome-wide SNP genotypes for about 65% of the roughly 670 donors were used in a later genetic analysis, which treated that subset as a discovery cohort. All discovery cohort repertoires had been generated on a single sequencing platform. HLA typing covered class I and class II loci at four-digit resolution. Typing coverage varied by locus: 629-630 donors for A, B, C, DRB1 and DQB1; roughly 520 for DQA1; more than 600 for DPA1; 450 to 480 for DPB1. Because of strong linkage in the cohort, roughly five DR-DQ haplotypes were treated as single units for association and clustering. Across about 380 genotyped donors of the cohort, an average of roughly 200,000 unique TCR beta nucleotide sequences per donor were sequenced, and around 20% of those sequences were non-productive.

Study-wide findings and limitations: The only immune exposure information available for the cohort was CMV serostatus. In both the original and validation cohorts, the classifier was reported to diagnose cytomegalovirus status with high specificity and sensitivity. Because some donors lacked HLA typing at each locus, the association tests relied only on the typed subset. A further reported finding was that TCR beta sequences accurately predicted the HLA-A and HLA-B alleles for most subjects in the first cohort. According to the authors, the approach could potentially be generalized to other disease states and immunological phenotypes. A later analysis associated around 16,000 TCR beta sequences with specific HLA alleles at a false discovery rate of 0.05. Approximately 18 rarely observed V segments, including chromosome 9 orphons, were excluded from the earlier analysis of several hundred of the donors because counts were too low. Three of the identified cytomegalovirus-associated TCR beta chains were confirmed in vitro to be specific for cytomegalovirus antigens. According to a later analysis, TCR association rates differed among HLA loci, with DRB1 alleles showing the most associated TCRs and HLA-C alleles showing the fewest. The presence/absence analyses assumed that sequencing depth was roughly uniform across donors, and that assumption may not be true. Only TCR beta chains were sequenced in this cohort, and the absence of alpha or paired-chain data limited detectable features. Most CMV-associated TCR beta chains appeared to be HLA-restricted in a later analysis, and the HLA associations seemed to be driven largely by CMV exposure. The study listed 170 or so TCR beta chains as associated with cytomegalovirus. Several of the top co-occurrence clusters appeared to be linked to parvovirus B19, influenza, CMV and Epstein-Barr virus, according to a later analysis. A group of highly shared sequence variants was considered likely to be a technical artifact of the sequencing pipeline. The 87-base-pair reads could not distinguish some IMGT-functional V segments, including TRBV6-2 and TRBV6-3, so those segments were excluded. In a later analysis, HLA-associated TCR beta chains showed more clonal expansion and lower generation probabilities than non-associated chains that were equally common. Linkage disequilibrium might explain the correlated functional status among segregating V segments, but an unknown experimental factor could not be ruled out. A later genetic analysis associated a missense DCLRE1C variant with V-gene and J-gene trimming of TCR beta chains, and an independent cohort replicated the association. A later genetic analysis reported fewer N-insertions in productive TCRs among donors in an Asian-associated ancestry cluster than the roughly 720-donor mean. Strong co-occurrence of HLA alleles, especially DR and DQ, made assigning TCR associations to individual alleles difficult. In an earlier analysis of 587 of the donors, most TCR beta V segments appeared in productive rearrangements about 90% or about 30% of the time, broadly matching IMGT annotations. Across donors, most TCR sequences were observed very rarely, whereas some public TCRs were present in many individuals.

The cohort consisted of fewer than 700 healthy bone marrow donors. All cohort members were sampled while nominally healthy, although unrecorded immune exposures were likely present. The donor was CMV seropositive and was included in the group of 289 seropositive cohort members. Each donor provided a peripheral blood sample, and peripheral blood mononuclear cells were used for TCR beta sequencing. Genomic DNA extraction from the blood cell samples was performed with the Qiagen DNeasy Blood Extraction Kit. Notes on this clone: What this receptor recognizes is not known. Qualities for individual bases were not recorded, and no much larger clone is one base off.

After removal of 2 bases from V and 1 base from J, the junction retains 12 bases not matched to a gene. From the cysteine up to the phenylalanine, the CDR3 has a length of 18 residues. Only the CDR3 DNA is retained, 54 bases long and in frame from the first base. CDR1 SGHTA and CDR2 FQGNSA are derived from the germline V gene. The library was made by the immunoSEQ multiplex PCR assay. A mixture of 60 forward primers for TCR Vbeta segments and 13 reverse primers for TCR Jbeta segments was used in the multiplex PCR. The CDR3 region of rearranged TCR beta genes was amplified from genomic DNA with a multiplex PCR assay. The Illumina HiSeq System was used to sequence the amplified TCR beta libraries as 87-base-pair reads. Turning to the authors' computational methods: In a later analysis, roughly 80 million unique TCR beta chains were counted across the 500 to 850 repertoires, and some 10 million of these chains were shared by at least two donors. To remove PCR and sequencing errors, raw reads were error-corrected and collapsed into unique sequences using a nearest-neighbor algorithm that merged closely related sequences. To assign V, D and J gene segments, CDR3 sequences were aligned to IMGT reference sequences. Each retained sequence needed at least a six-nucleotide match to both a V gene segment and a J gene segment. Rearrangements were called productive when the CDR3 lacked stop codons and stayed in frame with V and J; all others were non-productive. Following IMGT convention, CDR3 was defined as the stretch from the second conserved V-encoded cysteine to the conserved J-encoded phenylalanine. In an earlier analysis of roughly 610 of the donors, sequences lacking an unambiguous match to a single V gene segment were excluded. In an earlier analysis of several hundred of the donors, a V segment was called functional when productive rearrangements were above 56.7%, and segregating when the standard deviation between donors exceeded 5%. A statistical classification framework was built for diagnosing cytomegalovirus status from the catalog of TCR beta chain sequences. In a later analysis, TCR nucleotide sequences were compared against IMGT/GENE-DB human TR gene sequences so that V and J genes could be assigned. Using the TCRdist pipeline, a later analysis assigned CDR3 sequences along with most-parsimonious VDJ recombination scenarios. A later analysis defined each TCR beta chain by its CDR3 amino acid sequence plus V-gene family, and excluded reads lacking a unique V-gene family. As a way to deal with suspected cross-contamination and a sequencing artifact, a later analysis dropped 450 to 600 nucleotide sequences that were highly shared and had low generation probability. In a later analysis, a clonal expansion index for each public chain was calculated from normalized within-repertoire ranks of inferred template counts. In a later analysis, generation probabilities were computed with a VDJ recombination model fitted to out-of-frame rearrangements, and the resulting probabilities were checked against IGoR. In a later analysis, hypergeometric tests were used to score TCR-TCR, TCR-HLA and TCR-CMV co-occurrence, with a repertoire-size bias correction applied to TCR pairs. False discovery rates were estimated in a later analysis by permuting HLA or CMV assignments 20 times. In a later analysis, co-occurring TCRs were grouped using DBSCAN, with TCRdist sequence similarity added in when clustering inside HLA-allele-positive subsets. For co-occurrence clustering, repertoires with fewer than 30,000 or more than 120,000 public chains were excluded, along with a handful of repertoires with anomalous nucleotide sharing. Here the immuneACCESS table is served through TCRdb, limited to in-frame sequences with V and J called. Missing clones are a known gap in these copies; in checked studies unresolved V genes cover under half, and the rest lacks a known reason. V and J calls and clone size come straight from that table; D and trimming were deduced from the DNA. The sample data list 85,000 to 90,000 clones, and about 76% of these were observed just once. The ten largest clonotypes hold 10% of the sample.

The chain uses TRBV7-2 and TRBJ2-3, with 7 central nucleotides matching TRBD1. The TCR was taken from a man aged 25 to 45 in good health and CMV-seropositive. The sample was PBMCs. At the DNA level, the sequence is TGTGCCAGCAGCTTACGTAGGGGGCAGATCAATGGCACAGATACGCAGTATTTT. It codes for CASSLRRGQINGTDTQYF.